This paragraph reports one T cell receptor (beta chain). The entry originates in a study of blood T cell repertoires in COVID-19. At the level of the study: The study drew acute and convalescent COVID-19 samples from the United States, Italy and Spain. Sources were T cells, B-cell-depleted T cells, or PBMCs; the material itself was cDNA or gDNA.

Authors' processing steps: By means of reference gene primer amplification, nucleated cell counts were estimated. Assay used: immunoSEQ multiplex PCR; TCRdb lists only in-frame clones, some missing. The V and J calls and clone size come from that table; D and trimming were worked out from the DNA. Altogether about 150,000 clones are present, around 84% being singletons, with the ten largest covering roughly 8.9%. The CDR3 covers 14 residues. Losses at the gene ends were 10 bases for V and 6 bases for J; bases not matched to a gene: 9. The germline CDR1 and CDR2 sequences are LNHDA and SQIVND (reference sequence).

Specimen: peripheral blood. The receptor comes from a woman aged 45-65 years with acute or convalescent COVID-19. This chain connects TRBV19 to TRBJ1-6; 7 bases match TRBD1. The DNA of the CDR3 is TGTGCCACTACCCGGGACAGCCCTAATTCACCCCTCCACTTT. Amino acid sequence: CATTRDSPNSPLHF.